This passage covers 32 T cell receptor beta chains from one sample sequenced in a study of blood T cell repertoires in COVID-19. Here immunoSEQ multiplex PCR was the method, and the copy in TCRdb shows in-frame clones only, minus some. This sample yields roughly 260,000 clones, of which roughly 90% are seen a single time; roughly 12% belongs to the top ten. Sequenced sample: peripheral blood. The receptors derive from a woman in her 30s with COVID-19, enrolled during active disease.

V usage is TRBV7-3 and J usage is TRBJ1-1; 9 nucleotides line up with TRBD1. CDR1 is SGHTA and CDR2 is FQGTGA in the germline V gene. Trimming cost V 2 bases and J 5 bases; bases outside gene matches: 6. This CDR3 contains 15 residues. The CDR3 loop reads CASSLPGTGRTEAFF. The CDR3 nucleotides read TGTGCCAGCAGCTTACCAGGGACAGGGAGAACTGAAGCTTTCTTT.

This clone was counted only a few times. V usage is TRBV12-5 and J usage is TRBJ2-1, with 7 bases aligning to TRBD2. V shed 4 bases and J 8 bases; nucleotides not matched to a gene: 8. CDR3 size: 14 residues. CDR1 LGHNT and CDR2 FRNRAP come from the germline V gene. Written as DNA, the CDR3 is TGTGCTAGTGGTTCGAGCGGGATAGTCGATGAGCAGTTCTTC. Amino acid sequence: CASGSSGIVDEQFF.

The genes are TRBV7-2 and TRBJ2-4; no reliable D call. The CDR3 runs 15 residues. Germline-derived CDR1 and CDR2 are SGHTA and FQGNSA. Trimming took 1 base from V and 0 from J, leaving 7 bases between them. The DNA for the CDR3 is TGTGCCAGCAGCTTAGAAATCCGAGCCAAAAACATTCAGTACTTC. Protein: CASSLEIRAKNIQYF.

The genes are TRBV6-1 and TRBJ1-1; 7 nucleotides align to TRBD1. Looked up from germline, CDR1 is MNHNS and CDR2 is SASEGT. CDR3 length: 16 residues. V lost 0 bases and J lost 0; bases outside the gene matches: 4. The CDR3 sequence: CASSEALTGVNTEAFF. The CDR3 coding sequence is TGTGCCAGCAGTGAAGCGCTTACAGGGGTGAACACTGAAGCTTTCTTT.

J is TRBJ2-1 and V is TRBV27; 11 bases align to TRBD2. This CDR3 is built from 16 residues. CDR1 is MNHEY, CDR2 SMNVEV, per germline (reference sequence). V lost 7 bases to trimming and J lost 7 bases; unmatched junction nucleotides: 12. CDR3 amino acids: CASTLQVAGGGNEQFF. The CDR3 DNA follows: TGTGCCAGCACCTTACAGGTAGCGGGAGGGGGTAATGAGCAGTTCTTC.

The rearrangement joins TRBV19 to TRBJ2-3, with 7 bases matching TRBD2. The junction had 9 bases not matched to a gene; V was cut back by 3 bases and J by 0 bases. The CDR3 extends over 17 amino acids. From germline, CDR1 is LNHDA and CDR2 SQIVND (reference sequence). CDR3 nucleotide sequence: TGTGCCAGTAGTATGCTCGCGGGGGTAACTAGCACAGATACGCAGTATTTT. Its translation: CASSMLAGVTSTDTQYF.

The chain has TRBV20-1 and TRBJ1-1; unclear D gene. The CDR3 has 12 residues. Germline CDR1 DFQATT, CDR2 SNEGSKA (reference sequence). Trimming cost V 3 bases and J 8 bases, with 13 bases left between them. CDR3: CSASSAGEEAFF. The CDR3 DNA reads TGCAGTGCTAGTAGTGCCGGGGAGGAAGCTTTCTTT.

The chain recombines TRBV19 with TRBJ1-2, with 7 bases that match TRBD1. The CDR3 sequence is 13 residues long. V lost 6 bases to trimming and J lost 4 bases; unmatched junction nucleotides: 5. Germline V gives CDR1 LNHDA, CDR2 SQIVND (reference sequence). The CDR3 DNA is TGTGCCAGTAGCCTGACAGGGACCTATGGCTACACCTTC. Translation gives CASSLTGTYGYTF.

The J gene is TRBJ2-1, the V gene TRBV28, with TRBD2 identical over 10 bases. Trimming at V came to 0 bases and at J to 5 bases, leaving 4 bases not matched to a gene. This CDR3 region has 16 residues. The V gene's germline CDR1 is MDHEN and CDR2 SYDVKM. The CDR3 protein is CASSLWSGRGNNEQFF. DNA for the CDR3: TGTGCCAGCAGTTTATGGAGCGGGAGGGGGAACAATGAGCAGTTCTTC.

The rearrangement uses TRBV4-1 and TRBJ2-7, with D maybe TRBD2 (6 bases). Trimming stripped 1 base from V and 3 bases from J, with 22 bases between. Looked up from germline, CDR1 is MGHRA and CDR2 is YSYEKL. The CDR3 has 18 amino acids. CDR3 nucleotides: TGCGCCAGCAGCCAAGTGTGGGGAGGTACTGGAGGCCGCTACGAGCAGTACTTC. Encoded protein: CASSQVWGGTGGRYEQYF.

The rearrangement joins TRBV5-1 to TRBJ2-3, with D maybe TRBD2 (5 bases). Trimming cost V 0 bases and J 0 bases, with 8 bases left between them. The CDR3 runs to 15 residues. Looked up from germline, CDR1 is SGHRS and CDR2 is YFSETQ. The CDR3 sequence: CASSLGGYSTDTQYF. The CDR3 DNA reads as TGCGCCAGCAGCTTGGGCGGGTACAGCACAGATACGCAGTATTTT.

The J gene is TRBJ1-1, the V gene TRBV18; maybe TRBD1 (6 bases). The CDR3 totals 13 residues. CDR1 KGHSH and CDR2 LQKENI come from the germline V gene. The germline V and J ends were trimmed by 5 bases and 2 bases, with 9 bases remaining between them. CDR3 in amino acids: CASSTGGNTEAFF. The CDR3 nucleotides read TGTGCCAGCTCAACGGGGGGCAACACTGAAGCTTTCTTT.

The gene calls are TRBV19 and TRBJ1-3, with D hard to call. The CDR3 contains 15 residues. In germline, CDR1 is LNHDA, CDR2 SQIVND (reference sequence). Trimming left V 3 bases short and J 0 bases short, with 9 bases between. CDR3: CASSIGGSSGNTIYF. The CDR3 bases are TGTGCCAGTAGTATCGGAGGGAGCTCTGGAAACACCATATATTTT.

The chain recombines TRBV6-5 with TRBJ2-5; D might be TRBD1 (5 bases). The CDR3 runs to 14 residues. Trimming shortened V by 6 bases and J by 7 bases, and 18 bases separated the two germline ends. Germline V CDR1 and CDR2: MNHEY, SVGAGI. The chain's CDR3 is CASSRANRLGTQYF. DNA for the CDR3: TGTGCCAGCAGCAGAGCTAACAGGCTGGGGACCCAGTACTTC.

V and J are TRBV6-5 and TRBJ1-2; possible D gene TRBD1, 5 bases. Germline CDR1 and CDR2: MNHEY and SVGAGI. The CDR3 runs 15 residues. Trimming pared 10 bases from V and 2 bases from J, leaving 20 bases between. CDR3 region: CATFRGGGGNYGYTF. For the CDR3, the DNA is TGTGCCACCTTTCGGGGGGGAGGAGGGAACTATGGCTACACCTTC.

The genes are TRBV11-2 and TRBJ1-2; tentative D call: TRBD1 (5 bases). Trimming left V 5 bases short and J 0 bases short, with 10 bases between. The CDR3 runs 14 residues. CDR1 SGHAT and CDR2 FQNNGV come from the germline V gene. In nucleotides, the CDR3 is TGTGCCAGCAGCCGCAGGGTATCTAACTATGGCTACACCTTC. This gives the protein CASSRRVSNYGYTF.

The chain is built from TRBV5-6 and TRBJ1-1; the D is unclear. V was trimmed by 1 base and J by 3 bases, leaving 10 bases between them. CDR3 length equals 14 residues. Germline CDR1 is SGHDT and CDR2 is YYEEEE. CDR3 nucleotide sequence: TGTGCCAGCAGCTTGAACAGCTGGGACACTGAAGCTTTCTTT. Protein: CASSLNSWDTEAFF.

This clone was counted a few times. The chain recombines TRBV5-1 with TRBJ2-3; weak D call: TRBD2 (5 bases). The germline gives CDR1 SGHRS, CDR2 YFSETQ. The CDR3 is made up of 12 amino acids. The ends were cut back, 7 bases at V and 6 bases at J, with 12 bases in the middle. The CDR3 region has the DNA TGCGCCAGCGGCCTGCCGGGGGATACGCAGTATTTT. It is translated as CASGLPGDTQYF.

The chain couples TRBV30 to TRBJ1-4; possible D gene TRBD1, 5 bases. V gave up 4 bases and J gave up 8 bases, with 14 bases separating them. The CDR3 has 13 residues. The germline gives CDR1 GTSNPN, CDR2 SVGIG (reference sequence). The CDR3 coding sequence is TGTGCCTGGACAGGGCAGTTGAGAGAAAAACTGTTTTTT. This codes for CAWTGQLREKLFF.

V gene TRBV19 combines with J gene TRBJ2-1, with TRBD2 matching over 11 bases. Looked up from germline, CDR1 is LNHDA and CDR2 is SQIVND (reference sequence). V shed 3 bases, J shed 7 bases, and the junction held 11 bases outside the gene matches. This CDR3 region has 17 residues. The CDR3 DNA reads TGTGCCAGTAGTATCTTGTTTGTAGCGGGAGGGTGGAATGAGCAGTTCTTC. Protein sequence: CASSILFVAGGWNEQFF.

The V call is TRBV10-3, the J call TRBJ2-7, with 7 nucleotides matching TRBD1. The ends lost 9 bases at V and 2 bases at J; junction bases unmatched: 7. The CDR3 contains 13 residues. Germline V gives CDR1 ENHRY, CDR2 SYGVKD. CDR3 coding DNA: TGTGCCATTACAGGGGACCGAACCTACGAGCAGTACTTC. Encoded protein: CAITGDRTYEQYF.

This clone showed up just once. The CDR3 is CAWSVKAPYYEQYF. CDR3 DNA: TGTGCCTGGAGTGTAAAAGCGCCATACTACGAGCAGTACTTC. V is TRBV30 and J is TRBJ2-7; D remains ambiguous. Germline values: CDR1 GTSNPN, CDR2 SVGIG (reference sequence). This CDR3 has 14 residues. Trimming stripped 0 bases from V and 3 bases from J, with 12 bases between.

The chain uses TRBV6-5 and TRBJ2-2; TRBD1 matches at 8 bases. The V gene's germline CDR1 is MNHEY and CDR2 SVGAGI. The V and J ends lost 6 bases and 4 bases, in that order; junction bases with no gene match: 4. This CDR3 is 14 amino acids long. The CDR3 DNA reads TGTGCCAGCAGCCCAGGGGGCATCACCGGGGAGCTGTTTTTT. Encoded protein: CASSPGGITGELFF.

V usage is TRBV7-8 and J usage is TRBJ2-7; possible D gene TRBD1, 5 bases. From germline, CDR1 is SGHVS and CDR2 FQNEAQ. Trimming removed 2 bases at V and 6 bases at J, with 8 bases between. This CDR3 contains 12 residues. The CDR3, as DNA: TGTGCCAGCAGCTTATCCAGGGCCGAGCAGTACTTC. This sequence encodes CASSLSRAEQYF.

This clone was detected only a few times. This chain connects TRBV19 to TRBJ2-1; D is possibly TRBD2 (5 bases). In germline, CDR1 is LNHDA, CDR2 SQIVND (reference sequence). This CDR3 spans 14 amino acids. V was shortened by 7 bases and J by 0 bases, with 10 bases between the two germline ends. CDR3 in amino acids: CASTSGDSYNEQFF. DNA for the CDR3: TGTGCCAGTACCTCCGGGGACTCCTACAATGAGCAGTTCTTC.

The rearrangement uses TRBV5-4 and TRBJ1-4; no clear D gene. The CDR3 runs 11 residues. Trimming took off 1 base at V and 8 bases at J, with 3 bases between the two ends. CDR1 SGHNT and CDR2 YYREEE come from the germline V gene (reference sequence). The CDR3 DNA follows: TGTGCCAGCAGCTTGCAAGAAAAACTGTTTTTT. Encoded protein: CASSLQEKLFF.

The chain links TRBV6-5 to TRBJ1-5; D is unclear. V dropped 7 bases and J dropped 7 bases, with 11 bases sitting between them. This CDR3 contains 12 residues. CDR1 MNHEY and CDR2 SVGAGI come from the germline V gene. The CDR3 coding sequence is TGTGCCAGCAATGCTTACAGCCAGCCCCAGCATTTT. Its translation: CASNAYSQPQHF.

V and J are TRBV6-4 and TRBJ2-1; 10 nucleotides line up with TRBD2. The V gene's germline CDR1 is MRHNA and CDR2 SNTAGT. The V segment lost 4 bases and the J segment 1 base; nucleotides outside the gene matches: 4. CDR3 length: 16 amino acids. CDR3 sequence reads: CASSGAGGPSYNEQFF. DNA of the CDR3: TGTGCCAGCAGTGGAGCGGGAGGGCCATCCTACAATGAGCAGTTCTTC.

The V call is TRBV12-3 or TRBV12-4, the J call TRBJ1-1; D gene uncertain. This CDR3 is built from 13 residues. Between the trimmed V and J ends, which lost 3 bases and 1 base, there was a span of 6 bases. In DNA form, the CDR3 reads TGTGCCAGCAGTTTTGGCAGGAACACTGAAGCTTTCTTT. Protein: CASSFGRNTEAFF.

This chain joins TRBV29-1 and TRBJ2-7; the match to TRBD1 covers 8 bases. Germline V gene sequence: CDR1 SQVTM, CDR2 ANQGSEA. The CDR3 contains 13 residues. The V segment lost 5 bases and the J segment 1 base; nucleotides outside the gene matches: 4. In DNA form, the CDR3 reads TGCAGCGTTATAGGACAGGGATCCTACGAGCAGTACTTC. Residues: CSVIGQGSYEQYF.

V gene TRBV6-2 or TRBV6-3 combines with J gene TRBJ2-3, with 8 bases fitting TRBD2. V lost 0 bases and J lost 4; bases outside the gene matches: 6. Germline CDR1 is MNHEY and CDR2 is SVGEGT. The CDR3 has 16 residues. CDR3 bases: TGTGCCAGCAGTTACTCCCGAGCGGGAGCTTCAGATACGCAGTATTTT. This sequence encodes CASSYSRAGASDTQYF.

This chain uses TRBV19 with TRBJ1-1; weak D call: TRBD1 (6 bases). The germline V gene encodes CDR1 LNHDA and CDR2 SQIVND (reference sequence). Deletions cut 5 bases from V and 7 bases from J, with 23 bases between. CDR3 length: 16 residues. CDR3 sequence (DNA): TGTGCCAGTAGTCCCAGACGAGGGGGGGTTGGGCTTGAAGCTTTCTTT. Protein: CASSPRRGGVGLEAFF. The full variable domain, rest sourced from reference TRBV19 and TRBJ1-1, is DGGITQSPKYLFRKEGQNVTLSCEQNLNHDAMYWYRQDPGQGLRLIYYSQIVNDFQKGDIAEGYSVSREKKESFPLTVTSAQKNPTAFYLCASSPRRGGVGLEAFFGQGTRLTVV.